This TCR beta chain was documented in a study of blood T cell repertoires in COVID-19. Study summary: Sample material is recorded as cDNA or gDNA derived from T cells, B-cell-depleted T cells, or PBMCs.

In the authors' methods: Quantification of nucleated cells was approximated via reference gene primer amplification. Here immunoSEQ multiplex PCR was the method, and the copy in TCRdb shows in-frame clones only, minus some. D and trimming were read from the DNA, whereas the V and J calls and clone size are those reported in that table. This sample has some 200,000 clones, with about 88% found just once. Source material: peripheral blood. The source is a man aged 50 to 60 who had recovered from COVID-19.

The CDR3 DNA reads TGTGCCAGTAGTACTCCTAGCCGGGACACCGGGGAGCTGTTTTTT. The encoded protein is CASSTPSRDTGELFF. The rearrangement uses TRBV19 and TRBJ2-2, with D tentatively TRBD2 (5 bases). The V gene lost 4 bases and the J gene lost 3 bases, with 12 bases spanning the gap. CDR3 size: 15 residues. Germline assignment: CDR1 LNHDA and CDR2 SQIVND (reference sequence).